This T cell receptor beta chain is from a study of blood T cell repertoires in COVID-19. Turning to the study itself: Acute-phase and convalescent COVID-19 samples originated in the United States, Italy and Spain.

V was cut by 6 bases and J by 2 bases, with 18 bases left in between. The germline V gene has CDR1 MGHDK and CDR2 SYGVNS. This CDR3 has 16 residues. In the original processing: Using reference gene primer amplification, nucleated cell counts were estimated. Assay used: immunoSEQ multiplex PCR; TCRdb lists only in-frame clones, some missing. The V and J calls and clone size are taken from that table; D and trimming were inferred from the DNA. The data contain 250,000 or so clones, 65% to 85% of them singletons. This clonotype was sampled from a man between 45 and 60 years old who had recovered from COVID-19. V and J are TRBV25-1 and TRBJ2-3, with D tentatively TRBD2 (5 bases). The sequenced sample was PBMCs or T cells enriched from blood (not recorded which). The CDR3 coding sequence is TGTGCCAGCAGGGACCCCCGGAGACTACACACAGATACGCAGTATTTT. It encodes CASRDPRRLHTDTQYF.